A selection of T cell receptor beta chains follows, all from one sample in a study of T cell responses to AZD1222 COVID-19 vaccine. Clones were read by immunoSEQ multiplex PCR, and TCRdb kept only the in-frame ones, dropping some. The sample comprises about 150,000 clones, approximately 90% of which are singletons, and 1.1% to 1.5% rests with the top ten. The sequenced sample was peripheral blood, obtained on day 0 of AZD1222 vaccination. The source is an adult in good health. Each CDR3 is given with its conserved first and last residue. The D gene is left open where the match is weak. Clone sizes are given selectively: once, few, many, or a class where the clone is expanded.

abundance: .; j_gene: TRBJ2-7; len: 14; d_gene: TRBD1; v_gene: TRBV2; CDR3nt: TGTGCCAGCAGCCTAGGACAGGGGACTTACGAGCAGTACTTC; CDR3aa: CASSLGQGTYEQYF
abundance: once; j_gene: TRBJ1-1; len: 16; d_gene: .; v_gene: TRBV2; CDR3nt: TGTGCCAGCAGAGGGGGTCCCGGCAGGCAGAACACTGAAGCTTTCTTT; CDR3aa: CASRGGPGRQNTEAFF
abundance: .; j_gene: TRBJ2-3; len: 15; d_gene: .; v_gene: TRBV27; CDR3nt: TGTGCCAGCAGTTTAGGAGGAACTAGCACAGATACGCAGTATTTT; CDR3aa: CASSLGGTSTDTQYF
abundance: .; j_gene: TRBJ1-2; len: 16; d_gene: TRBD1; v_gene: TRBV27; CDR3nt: TGTGCCAGCAGTTTATCGGGGACAGTGCCTAACTATGGCTACACCTTC; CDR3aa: CASSLSGTVPNYGYTF
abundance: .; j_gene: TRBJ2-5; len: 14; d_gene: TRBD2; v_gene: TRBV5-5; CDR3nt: TGTGCCAGCAGCTTTACTAGCGGCCTAGAGACCCAGTACTTC; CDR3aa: CASSFTSGLETQYF
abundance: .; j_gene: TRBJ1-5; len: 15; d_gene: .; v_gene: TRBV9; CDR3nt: TGTGCCAGCAGCGTAGATGCAGGAAGCAATCAGCCCCAGCATTTT; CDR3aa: CASSVDAGSNQPQHF
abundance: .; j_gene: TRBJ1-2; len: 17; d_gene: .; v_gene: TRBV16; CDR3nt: TGTGCCAGCAGCGCCTTCGAAGGGGCAACCAGTAACTATGGCTACACCTTC; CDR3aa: CASSAFEGATSNYGYTF
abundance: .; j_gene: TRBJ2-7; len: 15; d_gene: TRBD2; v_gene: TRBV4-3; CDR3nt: TGCGCCAGCAGCCAAGAAGCGGGGAGACCTTACGAGCAGTACTTC; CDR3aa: CASSQEAGRPYEQYF
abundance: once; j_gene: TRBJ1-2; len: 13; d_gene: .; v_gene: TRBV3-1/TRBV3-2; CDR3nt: TGTGCCAGCAGCCTCCCCTCGGGGGGTGGCTACACCTTC; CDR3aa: CASSLPSGGGYTF
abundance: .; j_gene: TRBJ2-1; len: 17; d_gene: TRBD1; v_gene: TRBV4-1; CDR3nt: TGCGCCAGCAGCCACACCGCTCCGGGACAGGGCTACAATGAGCAGTTCTTC; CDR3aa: CASSHTAPGQGYNEQFF
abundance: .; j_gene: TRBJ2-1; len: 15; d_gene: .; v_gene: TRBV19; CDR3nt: TGTGCCAGTAGTATAGGTCAGGGGCCCTACAATGAGCAGTTCTTC; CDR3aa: CASSIGQGPYNEQFF
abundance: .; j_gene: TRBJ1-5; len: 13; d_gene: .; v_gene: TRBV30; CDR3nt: TGTGCCTGGAGTAGGGGGGGTGGTCAGCCCCAGCATTTT; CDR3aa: CAWSRGGGQPQHF
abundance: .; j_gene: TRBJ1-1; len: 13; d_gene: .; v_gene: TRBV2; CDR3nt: TGTGCCAGTCGTATGGGGATAGGCACTGAAGCTTTCTTT; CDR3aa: CASRMGIGTEAFF
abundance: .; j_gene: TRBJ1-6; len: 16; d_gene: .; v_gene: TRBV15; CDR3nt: TGTGCCACCAGCGGGCGGTTTGGGGGTTTACCTTCACCCCTCCACTTT; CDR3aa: CATSGRFGGLPSPLHF
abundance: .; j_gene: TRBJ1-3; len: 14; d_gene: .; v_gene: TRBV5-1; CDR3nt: TGCGCCAGCAGCGCAGGCAGCTCTGGAAACACCATATATTTT; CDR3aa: CASSAGSSGNTIYF
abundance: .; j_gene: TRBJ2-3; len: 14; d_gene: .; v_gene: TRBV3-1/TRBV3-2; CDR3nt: TGTGCCAGCAGCCTTGGGACTAGCACAGATACGCAGTATTTT; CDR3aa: CASSLGTSTDTQYF
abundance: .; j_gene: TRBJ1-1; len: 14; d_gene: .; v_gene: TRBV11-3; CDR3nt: TGTGCCAGCAGCTCCCTGGGGGCAAGTACTGAAGCTTTCTTT; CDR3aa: CASSSLGASTEAFF
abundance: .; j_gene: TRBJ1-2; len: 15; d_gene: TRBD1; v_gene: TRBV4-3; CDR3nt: TGCGCCAGCAGCCATGGACAGGGATGGGACTATGGCTACACCTTC; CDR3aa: CASSHGQGWDYGYTF
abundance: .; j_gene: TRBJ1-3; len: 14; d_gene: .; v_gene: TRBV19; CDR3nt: TGTGCCAGTAGTATCCCAGGGGCTGGAAACACCATATATTTT; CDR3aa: CASSIPGAGNTIYF
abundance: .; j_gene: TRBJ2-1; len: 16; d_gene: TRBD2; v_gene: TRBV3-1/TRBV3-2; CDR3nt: TGTGCCAGCAGCCGATCCTGGGCTAGCGGGGCCAATGAGCAGTTCTTC; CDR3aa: CASSRSWASGANEQFF
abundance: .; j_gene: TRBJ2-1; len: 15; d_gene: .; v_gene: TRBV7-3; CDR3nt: TGTGCCAGCAGCAATCGTTCGGACGGTTCCAATGAGCAGTTCTTC; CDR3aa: CASSNRSDGSNEQFF
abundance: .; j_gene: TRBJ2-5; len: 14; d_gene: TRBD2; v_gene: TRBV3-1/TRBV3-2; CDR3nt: TGTGCCAGCAGCCAACTAGCGGGGCAAGAGACCCAGTACTTC; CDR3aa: CASSQLAGQETQYF
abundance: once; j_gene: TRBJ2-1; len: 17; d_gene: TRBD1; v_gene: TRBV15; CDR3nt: TGTGCCACCAGCAGAGTTTGGGGACAGGGCTCCTACAATGAGCAGTTCTTC; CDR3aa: CATSRVWGQGSYNEQFF
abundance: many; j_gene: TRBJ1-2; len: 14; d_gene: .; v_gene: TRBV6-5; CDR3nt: TGTGCCAGCACCGACAGGCTGAGGAACTATGGCTACACCTTC; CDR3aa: CASTDRLRNYGYTF
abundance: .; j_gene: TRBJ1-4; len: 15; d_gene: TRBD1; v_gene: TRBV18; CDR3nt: TGTGCCAGCTCAGACACGGGACAGGGGTATGGAAAACTGTTTTTT; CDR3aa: CASSDTGQGYGKLFF
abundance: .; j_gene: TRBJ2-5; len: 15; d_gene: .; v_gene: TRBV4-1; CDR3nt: TGCGCCAGCAGCCAAGTTAGCGGTTCTCAAGAGACCCAGTACTTC; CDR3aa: CASSQVSGSQETQYF
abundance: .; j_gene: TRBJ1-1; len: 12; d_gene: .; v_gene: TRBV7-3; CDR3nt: TGTGCCAGCAGCTTAGATAACACTGAAGCTTTCTTT; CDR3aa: CASSLDNTEAFF
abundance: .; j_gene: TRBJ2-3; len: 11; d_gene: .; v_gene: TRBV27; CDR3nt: TGTGCCAGCAGTTCGTCAGATACGCAGTATTTT; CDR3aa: CASSSSDTQYF
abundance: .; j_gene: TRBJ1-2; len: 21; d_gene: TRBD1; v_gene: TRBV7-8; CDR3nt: TGTGCCAGCAGCCGGCGTGTTGGGGTGTCCGACATCAGGGACAGGGCCTACGGCTACACCTTC; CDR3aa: CASSRRVGVSDIRDRAYGYTF
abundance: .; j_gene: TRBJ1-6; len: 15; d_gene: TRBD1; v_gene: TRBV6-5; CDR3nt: TGTGCCAGCAGCGCCGGACAGGGAAGGAATTCACCCCTCCACTTT; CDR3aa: CASSAGQGRNSPLHF
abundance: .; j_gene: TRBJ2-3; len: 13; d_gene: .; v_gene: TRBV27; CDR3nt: TGTGCCAGCAGTTTAGGATCCACAGATACGCAGTATTTT; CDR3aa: CASSLGSTDTQYF
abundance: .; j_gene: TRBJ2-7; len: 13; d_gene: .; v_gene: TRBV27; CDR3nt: TGTGCCAGCACCTGGACGGACTCCTACGAGCAGTACTTC; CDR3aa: CASTWTDSYEQYF
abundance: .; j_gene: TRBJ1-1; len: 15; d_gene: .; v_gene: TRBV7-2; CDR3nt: TGTGCCAGCAGCCCGTCGTCCGGTGTGAACACTGAAGCTTTCTTT; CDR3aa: CASSPSSGVNTEAFF
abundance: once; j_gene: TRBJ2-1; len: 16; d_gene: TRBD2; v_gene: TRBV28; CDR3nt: TGTGCCAGCAGCGTCCTGTCGGGAGGGTCGTACAATGAGCAGTTCTTC; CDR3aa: CASSVLSGGSYNEQFF
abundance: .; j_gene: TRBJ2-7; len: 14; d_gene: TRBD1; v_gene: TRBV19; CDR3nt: TGTGCCAGTACCGACAGGGGAGGCTCCTACGAGCAGTACTTC; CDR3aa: CASTDRGGSYEQYF
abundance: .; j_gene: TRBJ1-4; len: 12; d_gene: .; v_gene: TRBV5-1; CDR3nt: TGCGCCAGCAGGGACAGTAATGAAAAACTGTTTTTT; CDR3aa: CASRDSNEKLFF
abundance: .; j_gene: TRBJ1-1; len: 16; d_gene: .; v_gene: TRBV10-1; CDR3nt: TGCGCCAGCAGTGAGTCTTCGTGGGGCAGGGCCACTGAAGCTTTCTTT; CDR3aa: CASSESSWGRATEAFF
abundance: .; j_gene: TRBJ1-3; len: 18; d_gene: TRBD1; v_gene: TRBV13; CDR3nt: TGTGCCAGCAGCTATAACTCTTTGTGGGGACAGGGGGGAAACACCATATATTTT; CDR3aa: CASSYNSLWGQGGNTIYF
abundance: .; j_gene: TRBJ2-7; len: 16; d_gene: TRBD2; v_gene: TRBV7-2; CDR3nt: TGTGCCAGCAGCAAACTAGCGGGAGGGCTTACCTACGAGCAGTACTTC; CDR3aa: CASSKLAGGLTYEQYF
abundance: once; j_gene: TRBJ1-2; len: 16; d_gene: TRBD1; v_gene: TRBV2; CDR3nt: TGTGCCAGCAGATCACAGGGGCTCTTAACTCAGTATGGCTACACCTTC; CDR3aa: CASRSQGLLTQYGYTF
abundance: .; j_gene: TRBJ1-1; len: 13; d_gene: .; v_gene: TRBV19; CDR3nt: TGTGCCAGTAGTCAAGGGGTGAACACTGAAGCTTTCTTT; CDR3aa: CASSQGVNTEAFF